One sample yielded the 10 T cell receptor beta chains listed below, sequenced in a study of PD-L1 blockade in urothelial cancer. Produced via immunoSEQ multiplex PCR; TCRdb's table is partial and in-frame only. This sample has over 75,000 clones, with 89% found just once. Indicated time point: pretreatment peripheral blood. The sequences come from PBMCs, collected around atezolizumab (anti-PD-L1) treatment. Source of these receptors: a woman older than 75 with urothelial cancer.

The V gene is TRBV5-1, the J gene TRBJ2-2; maybe TRBD1 (7 bases). Germline V CDR1 and CDR2: SGHRS, YFSETQ. Trimming took 3 bases from V and 6 from J, leaving 15 bases between them. This CDR3 spans 15 amino acids. In DNA, the CDR3 is TGCGCCAGCAGCTACCGACAGGGAGGCCCCGGGGAGCTGTTTTTT. Protein sequence: CASSYRQGGPGELFF.

This sequence joins TRBV6-1 and TRBJ2-1; 8 nucleotides align to TRBD2. This CDR3 comprises 19 residues. CDR1 and CDR2 from the germline V gene are MNHNS and SASEGT. V lost 4 bases, J lost 2 bases, and 16 bases stayed unmatched. The CDR3 protein is CASSAPDRRSGKPYNEQFF. The DNA of the CDR3 is TGTGCCAGCAGTGCACCTGACAGACGTAGCGGGAAGCCCTACAATGAGCAGTTCTTC.

This clone was seen more than once but under ten times. This chain joins TRBV30 and TRBJ1-5; D is unclear. CDR3 length equals 14 residues. CDR1 is GTSNPN and CDR2 is SVGIG in the germline V gene (reference sequence). V was cut by 2 bases and J by 0 bases, with 8 bases left in between. CDR3: CAWSNSISNQPQHF. The CDR3 nucleotides read TGTGCCTGGAGTAACAGCATTAGCAATCAGCCCCAGCATTTT.

In its sample, this clone is medium-sized. The V and J genes are TRBV2 and TRBJ2-7; 7 nucleotides agree with TRBD1. The germline CDR1 and CDR2 sequences are SNHLY and FYNNEI. Trimming removed 4 bases from V and 3 bases from J; junction bases left unmatched: 9. The CDR3 extends over 15 amino acids. In nucleotides, the CDR3 is TGTGCCAGCAGTGGACAGGGAAAGGGGGTCTACGAGCAGTACTTC. It yields the protein CASSGQGKGVYEQYF.

This clone occurred once. The chain has TRBV5-1 and TRBJ1-4; D gene uncertain. Trimming pared 2 bases from V and 0 bases from J, leaving 8 bases between. Germline values: CDR1 SGHRS, CDR2 YFSETQ. This CDR3 has 15 amino acids. CDR3 in amino acids: CASSFSQPTNEKLFF. CDR3 bases: TGCGCCAGCAGCTTTAGCCAGCCAACTAATGAAAAACTGTTTTTT.

This chain links TRBV6-1 with TRBJ2-7; 11 bases are a match to TRBD2. CDR1 is MNHNS and CDR2 is SASEGT in the germline V gene. This CDR3 contains 16 residues. V shed 3 bases, J shed 3 bases, and the junction held 7 bases outside the gene matches. The CDR3 sequence: CASSDVWTSGHYEQYF. In nucleotides, the CDR3 is TGTGCCAGCAGTGACGTGTGGACTAGCGGGCACTACGAGCAGTACTTC.

The chain recombines TRBV10-3 with TRBJ2-1; the D gene is possibly TRBD1 (5 bases). Trimming cost V 10 bases and J 4 bases, with 11 bases left between them. Germline V gene data show CDR1 as ENHRY and CDR2 as SYGVKD. This CDR3 has 12 amino acids. CDR3 bases: TGTGCCACCAATGACAGATACAATGAGCAGTTCTTC. This encodes CATNDRYNEQFF.

The chain joins TRBV21-1 to TRBJ2-7; no DNA check was done on the table's D call, TRBD1. TRBV21-1 corresponds to a pseudogene. This CDR3 is 14 amino acids long. This chain's CDR3 is CASSKGWQCYEQYF. Written as DNA, the CDR3 is TGTGCCAGCAGCAAAGGCTGGCAGTGCTACGAGCAGTACTTC.

This chain connects TRBV19 to TRBJ1-1, with 7 bases aligning to TRBD1. The CDR3 covers 19 residues. V shed 4 bases, J shed 0 bases, and the junction held 17 bases outside the gene matches. Germline assignment: CDR1 LNHDA and CDR2 SQIVND (reference sequence). For the CDR3, the DNA is TGTGCCAGTAGTACGGGTGGGACAGTGGGGTTTAAATTGAACACTGAAGCTTTCTTT. This sequence encodes CASSTGGTVGFKLNTEAFF.

V usage is TRBV28 and J usage is TRBJ1-1; D call uncertain. CDR3 size: 11 residues. V shed 8 bases and J shed 1 base, with 5 bases lying between them. Germline V gives CDR1 MDHEN, CDR2 SYDVKM. In DNA form, the CDR3 reads TGTGCCAGCCTCGGGAACACTGAAGCTTTCTTT. Translation gives CASLGNTEAFF. Full variable domain (remainder filled in from reference TRBV28 and TRBJ1-1): DVKVTQSSRYLVKRTGEKVFLECVQDMDHENMFWYRQDPGLGLRLIYFSYDVKMKEKGDIPEGYSVSREKKERFSLILESASTNQTSMYLCASLGNTEAFFGQGTRLTVV.